A selection of T cell receptor beta chains follows, all from one sample in a study of CD8+ T cells in alopecia areata. Some clones are missing from TCRdb's copy, which holds only in-frame ones; the method was immunoSEQ multiplex PCR. This sample has about 110,000 clones, with 58% found just once. The sequencing input was NKG2D-low CD8+ T cells sorted from blood. Receptors were obtained from a human donor with alopecia areata. Each CDR3 is given with its conserved first and last residue. D genes are given only for firm matches. Not every row has a clone size; where given, it reads once, few, many or a size class.

-	TRBJ2-5	TRBV27	-	CASGIAEETQYF	TGTGCCAGCGGTATCGCGGAGGAGACCCAGTACTTC
-	TRBJ1-1	TRBV6-1	-	CASSEVDDNTEAFF	TGTGCCAGCAGTGAAGTGGACGATAACACTGAAGCTTTCTTT
once	TRBJ2-7	TRBV9	TRBD2	CASTASGSYEQYF	TGTGCCAGCACGGCTAGCGGTTCCTACGAGCAGTACTTC
-	TRBJ2-7	TRBV4-2	TRBD2	CASSLGLAGAYEQYF	TGTGCCAGCAGCCTGGGACTAGCGGGAGCCTACGAGCAGTACTTC
-	TRBJ2-3	TRBV7-9	-	CASSSTRPGLQTDTQYF	TGTGCCAGCAGCAGTACCCGACCGGGACTTCAAACAGATACGCAGTATTTT
-	TRBJ2-5	TRBV5-1	TRBD2	CASSRLAGAAETQYF	TGCGCCAGCAGCAGATTAGCGGGAGCTGCAGAGACCCAGTACTTC
few	TRBJ1-5	TRBV19	TRBD1	CASRGQSNQPQHF	TGTGCCAGTAGGGGACAGAGCAATCAGCCCCAGCATTTT
-	TRBJ2-7	TRBV2	-	CASSEGGTYEQYF	TGTGCCAGCAGTGAAGGGGGGACCTACGAGCAGTACTTC
-	TRBJ1-5	TRBV4-1	-	CASAQDLSNQPQHF	TGCGCCAGCGCCCAGGACCTAAGCAATCAGCCCCAGCATTTT
-	TRBJ2-7	TRBV9	-	CASSARGAAYEQYF	TGTGCCAGCAGCGCCCGAGGAGCGGCCTACGAGCAGTACTTC
-	TRBJ2-1	TRBV4-1	TRBD2	CASSQEGLAVNEQFF	TGCGCCAGCAGCCAAGAAGGGCTAGCGGTCAATGAGCAGTTCTTC
once	TRBJ2-2	TRBV4-1	TRBD2	CASSPIGGANTGELFF	TGCGCCAGCAGCCCGATCGGGGGGGCGAACACCGGGGAGCTGTTTTTT
-	TRBJ1-2	TRBV29-1	TRBD1	CSVVGQGLANYGYTF	TGCAGCGTTGTGGGACAGGGCCTAGCTAACTATGGCTACACCTTC
few	TRBJ2-1	TRBV27	-	CASSPTADEQFF	TGTGCCAGCAGTCCCACTGCAGATGAGCAGTTCTTC
-	TRBJ2-7	TRBV10-2	-	CASSESGAVGPHEQYF	TGCGCCAGCAGTGAGTCGGGGGCGGTAGGACCCCACGAGCAGTACTTC
few	TRBJ2-7	TRBV29-1	-	CSVGSGQSYEQYF	TGCAGCGTGGGATCAGGACAGTCCTACGAGCAGTACTTC
-	TRBJ2-7	TRBV2	TRBD2	CASSELAGGGYEQYF	TGTGCCAGCAGTGAGCTAGCGGGAGGAGGCTACGAGCAGTACTTC
-	TRBJ1-4	TRBV29-1	-	CSVVGREVGEKLFF	TGCAGCGTTGTGGGACGGGAGGTTGGAGAAAAACTGTTTTTT
-	TRBJ1-5	TRBV28	-	CASSPGGWPQHF	TGTGCCAGCAGCCCCGGAGGGTGGCCCCAGCATTTT
few	TRBJ2-6	TRBV28	TRBD1	CASTLADRGISGANVLTF	TGTGCCAGTACCTTAGCGGACAGGGGAATTTCTGGGGCCAACGTCCTGACTTTC
-	TRBJ1-5	TRBV27	-	CASSFQYSNQPQHF	TGTGCCAGCAGCTTTCAGTATAGCAATCAGCCCCAGCATTTT
-	TRBJ2-2	TRBV27	TRBD1	CASSLGQGITGELFF	TGTGCCAGCAGCCTGGGACAGGGGATCACCGGGGAGCTGTTTTTT
-	TRBJ1-5	TRBV4-1	-	CASSHDQGQPQHF	TGCGCCAGCAGCCATGACCAGGGTCAGCCCCAGCATTTT
-	TRBJ2-7	TRBV9	TRBD1	CASSGGQGYEQYF	TGTGCCAGCAGCGGGGGACAGGGCTACGAGCAGTACTTC
few	TRBJ2-5	TRBV14	-	CASSQDRPGQETQYF	TGTGCCAGCAGCCAAGATAGGCCGGGCCAAGAGACCCAGTACTTC
-	TRBJ2-1	TRBV6-5	TRBD1	CASSYNRGNEQFF	TGTGCCAGCAGTTACAACAGGGGCAATGAGCAGTTCTTC
few	TRBJ2-7	TRBV7-8	TRBD1	CASSLGGTGPGEQYF	TGTGCCAGCAGCTTAGGAGGGACAGGGCCGGGCGAGCAGTACTTC
-	TRBJ1-2	TRBV5-1	TRBD1	CASSLDRDRGDHNYGYTF	TGCGCCAGCAGCTTAGACCGGGACAGGGGGGATCATAACTATGGCTACACCTTC
-	TRBJ2-3	TRBV11-2	-	CASSSVRTEDTDTQYF	TGTGCCAGCAGCTCGGTTCGGACCGAAGACACAGATACGCAGTATTTT
few	TRBJ2-5	TRBV2	-	CARGGDSRRQETQYF	TGTGCCAGAGGGGGAGACTCTAGACGTCAAGAGACCCAGTACTTC
-	TRBJ2-7	TRBV27	TRBD1	CASSLPGQGKEQYF	TGTGCCAGCAGTTTACCGGGACAGGGCAAAGAGCAGTACTTC
few	TRBJ2-6	TRBV6-5	-	CASSYSGANVLTF	TGTGCCAGCAGTTATTCTGGGGCCAACGTCCTGACTTTC
-	TRBJ1-5	TRBV28	-	CASSFGQTDQPQHF	TGTGCCAGCAGTTTCGGTCAGACAGATCAGCCCCAGCATTTT
-	TRBJ1-1	TRBV5-6	-	CASSSLGTEAFF	TGTGCCAGCAGTTCCTTGGGGACAGAAGCTTTCTTT
-	TRBJ1-1	TRBV27	-	CASSLSENTEAFF	TGTGCCAGCAGTTTATCAGAGAACACTGAAGCTTTCTTT